These 18 T cell receptor beta chains were all obtained from the same sample, sequenced in a study of blood T cell repertoires in COVID-19. Sequencing was performed with immunoSEQ multiplex PCR; in TCRdb, only in-frame clones are kept and a portion is missing. Of 250,000 to 350,000 clones detected, roughly 84% appear once; the ten largest clones hold about a sixth. The sample comprised peripheral blood. All receptors derive from a person aged 70 to 79 with COVID-19, enrolled during active disease.

The chain combines TRBV27 with TRBJ1-4, with 8 bases lining up with TRBD1. Germline CDR1 reads MNHEY; CDR2 reads SMNVEV (reference sequence). CDR3 length equals 17 residues. The V and J ends lost 5 bases and 2 bases, in that order; junction bases with no gene match: 10. CDR3 in DNA: TGTGCCAGCAGTGCCCGGTCCAGGGGGCCCACTAATGAAAAACTGTTTTTT. Amino acid sequence: CASSARSRGPTNEKLFF.

CDR3 bases: TGTGCCAGTAGGAAACTAGCGGGAGGGCCTCATACGCAGTATTTT. Protein product: CASRKLAGGPHTQYF. The chain carries TRBV19 and TRBJ2-3; 13 bases are shared with TRBD2. V lost 6 bases, J lost 7 bases, and 7 bases stayed unmatched. Germline V gene data show CDR1 as LNHDA and CDR2 as SQIVND (reference sequence). This CDR3 has 15 residues.

The chain carries TRBV2 and TRBJ1-5; D gene ambiguous. The CDR3 loop spans 14 amino acids. From germline, CDR1 is SNHLY and CDR2 FYNNEI. V lost 10 bases and J 7 bases, leaving 20 bases between the germline ends. The DNA of the CDR3 is TGTGCCACCACACGGAGCCAAAATAACCAGCCCCAGCATTTT. This gives the protein CATTRSQNNQPQHF.

The chain links TRBV15 to TRBJ1-1, with D possibly being TRBD1 (6 bases). V lost 0 bases, J lost 8 bases, and 16 bases lay in between. Per the germline V gene, CDR1 is LNHNV and CDR2 is YYDKDF (reference sequence). CDR3 length: 15 residues. The CDR3 nucleotides are TGTGCCACCAGCAGAGATAGGACAGACCTCCTCGAAGCTTTCTTT. Its translation is CATSRDRTDLLEAFF.

This chain uses TRBV7-8 with TRBJ1-5; perhaps TRBD1 as D (6 bases). The CDR3 loop spans 13 amino acids. The V gene lost 5 bases and the J gene lost 7 bases, with 12 bases spanning the gap. Germline CDR1 is SGHVS and CDR2 is FQNEAQ. The CDR3 loop is CASSLQGDQPQHF. DNA of the CDR3: TGTGCCAGCAGCCTACAGGGTGACCAGCCCCAGCATTTT.

This sequence joins TRBV2 and TRBJ1-2; 8 bases agree with TRBD1. The CDR3 is 15 residues long. V lost 6 bases to trimming and J lost 0 bases; unmatched junction nucleotides: 6. CDR1 SNHLY and CDR2 FYNNEI come from the germline V gene. The CDR3 is CASRPNRGTNYGYTF. In DNA form, the CDR3 reads TGTGCCAGCAGGCCGAACAGGGGGACTAACTATGGCTACACCTTC.

The chain recombines TRBV12-5 with TRBJ2-1, with TRBD2 identical over 7 bases. This CDR3 has 13 residues. V shed 6 bases and J 9 bases; nucleotides not matched to a gene: 8. CDR1 and CDR2 (germline): LGHNT, FRNRAP. CDR3 loop: CASGREGISEQFF. For the CDR3, the DNA is TGTGCTAGTGGGAGGGAGGGGATTTCTGAGCAGTTCTTC.

V usage is TRBV21-1 and J usage is TRBJ2-6; the tabulated D call, TRBD2, remains unverified against the DNA. TRBV21-1 corresponds to a pseudogene. The CDR3 covers 13 residues. The CDR3 region is CATEFSGANVLTF. In DNA, the CDR3 is TGTGCCACCGAGTTCTCTGGGGCCAACGTCCTGACTTTC.

The chain uses TRBV5-1 and TRBJ2-5; weak D call: TRBD1 (6 bases). Germline loops: CDR1 SGHRS, CDR2 YFSETQ. V dropped 4 bases and J dropped 7 bases, with 14 bases sitting between them. This CDR3 comprises 13 residues. Written as DNA, the CDR3 is TGCGCCAGCAGCGGGAAGGGGGATCCGACCCAGTACTTC. Amino acid sequence: CASSGKGDPTQYF.

The chain carries TRBV5-1 and TRBJ2-7; a weak D match, TRBD2 (5 bases). This CDR3 is 12 amino acids long. Trimming left V 0 bases short and J 5 bases short, with 6 bases between. Germline V gene lookup returns CDR1 SGHRS and CDR2 YFSETQ. CDR3 loop: CASSLAGNEQYF. Written as DNA, the CDR3 is TGCGCCAGCAGCTTGGCGGGAAACGAGCAGTACTTC.

This clone appeared a single time. The CDR3 coding sequence is TGTGCCAGCAGCTCTAGCGGGAGGAACACCGGGGAGCTGTTTTTT. As protein: CASSSSGRNTGELFF. V gene TRBV5-4 combines with J gene TRBJ2-2; 10 nucleotides line up with TRBD2. Trimming cost V 3 bases and J 1 base; bases outside gene matches: 0. The CDR3 is made up of 15 amino acids. Per the germline V gene, CDR1 is SGHNT and CDR2 is YYREEE (reference sequence).

This chain uses TRBV13 with TRBJ2-7; TRBD1 aligns across 8 bases. In germline, CDR1 is PRHDT, CDR2 FYEKMQ (reference sequence). This CDR3 spans 14 amino acids. J was trimmed by 4 bases and V by 3 bases; bases with no gene match: 5. CDR3 bases: TGTGCCAGCAGCTTGGACAGGGTTTCGTACGAGCAGTACTTC. It codes for CASSLDRVSYEQYF.

CDR3 nucleotides: TGTGCCAGCACTTCGACAGCGGGAGGGCCTGGTGAGCAGTTCTTC. Encoded protein: CASTSTAGGPGEQFF. V is TRBV6-5 and J is TRBJ2-1; 10 bases are a match to TRBD2. Trimming at V came to 7 bases and at J to 9 bases, leaving 12 bases not matched to a gene. The CDR3 spans 15 residues. Per germline, CDR1 MNHEY and CDR2 SVGAGI.

The genes are TRBV9 and TRBJ1-4; D is unresolved. The V gene's germline CDR1 is SGDLS and CDR2 YYNGEE. The CDR3 runs to 15 residues. V was trimmed by 1 base and J by 7 bases, leaving 14 bases between them. CDR3 coding DNA: TGTGCCAGCAGCGTAAATCAGGAGGGAACTGAAAAACTGTTTTTT. It codes for CASSVNQEGTEKLFF.

The CDR3 here is CASSQVVGAGEETQYF. The CDR3 DNA is TGTGCCAGCAGCCAAGTAGTTGGGGCGGGGGAAGAGACCCAGTACTTC. The chain recombines TRBV3-1 (or the pseudogene TRBV3-2) with TRBJ2-5; 7 bases match TRBD2. V was clipped by 1 base and J by 3 bases; unmatched bases: 8. Germline CDR1 LGHDT, CDR2 YNNKEL (reference sequence). The CDR3 contains 16 residues.

The chain is built from TRBV28 and TRBJ1-1; D possibly corresponds to TRBD1 (5 bases). The V end lost 6 bases, the J end lost 1 base, and 12 bases lay between the germline ends. Germline V gene sequence: CDR1 MDHEN, CDR2 SYDVKM. The CDR3 length is 14 residues. CDR3 nucleotide sequence: TGTGCCAGCAGGCGACAGTTTGGGAACACTGAAGCTTTCTTT. As protein: CASRRQFGNTEAFF.

The chain has TRBV10-3 and TRBJ2-7; 8 bases line up with TRBD2. The V segment lost 0 bases and the J segment 0 bases; nucleotides outside the gene matches: 13. CDR1 ENHRY and CDR2 SYGVKD come from the germline V gene. This CDR3 comprises 19 residues. In nucleotides, the CDR3 is TGTGCCATCAGTGAGTCCTCTTTCTTTCGGGGGGGGTCCTCCTACGAGCAGTACTTC. This codes for CAISESSFFRGGSSYEQYF.

This sequence joins TRBV11-1 and TRBJ2-5, with TRBD1 matching 7 bases. The CDR3 totals 14 residues. Germline assignment: CDR1 SGHAT and CDR2 FQDESV (reference sequence). The trim removed 4 bases at V and 3 bases at J, leaving 5 bases unmatched. This CDR3 reads CASSSVDREETQYF. The CDR3 DNA is TGTGCCAGCAGCTCCGTAGACAGGGAAGAGACCCAGTACTTC.